These 2 T cell receptor beta chains share one sample of origin, sequenced in a study of shared clonotypes between healthy human individuals. Clones were read by immunoSEQ multiplex PCR, and TCRdb kept only the in-frame ones, dropping some. This table holds about 660,000 clones, around two thirds found once. The sequenced sample was memory CD4+ T cells sorted from blood. Subset denoted: CD45RA-negative fraction. The receptors were gathered from a young woman in good health.

The chain links TRBV6-5 to TRBJ2-7; 9 bases fit TRBD2. Germline V lookup: CDR1 MNHEY, CDR2 SVGAGI. The ends lost 3 bases at V and 0 bases at J; junction bases unmatched: 0. The CDR3 covers 14 residues. The CDR3 reads CASSYSGSSYEQYF. In DNA, the CDR3 is TGTGCCAGCAGTTATAGCGGGAGCTCCTACGAGCAGTACTTC.

The table lists this clone with a count of one. Given a much more abundant clone one base away, this may be a read error. The same CDR3 arises from other DNA sequences in this sample as well. The chain has TRBV11-2 and TRBJ1-1; 7 bases are shared with TRBD1. The CDR3 has 13 amino acids. Per the germline V gene, CDR1 is SGHAT and CDR2 is FQNNGV. With V trimmed by 4 bases and J by 5 bases, 4 bases remained unmatched. The CDR3 protein is CASSSQGDTEAFF. The CDR3 nucleotides read TGTGCCAGCAGCTCCCAGGGGGATACTGAAGCTTTCTTT.